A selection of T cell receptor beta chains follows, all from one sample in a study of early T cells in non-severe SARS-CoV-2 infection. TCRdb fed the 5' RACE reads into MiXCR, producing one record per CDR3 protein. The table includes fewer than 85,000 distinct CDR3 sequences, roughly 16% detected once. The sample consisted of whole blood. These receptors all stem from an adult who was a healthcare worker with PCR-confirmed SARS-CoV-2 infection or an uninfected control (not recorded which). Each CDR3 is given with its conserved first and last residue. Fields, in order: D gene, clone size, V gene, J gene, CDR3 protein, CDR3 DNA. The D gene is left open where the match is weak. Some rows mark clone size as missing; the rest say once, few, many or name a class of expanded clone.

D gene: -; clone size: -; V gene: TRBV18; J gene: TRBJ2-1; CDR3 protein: CASSPQSADNEQFF; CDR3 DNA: TGTGCCAGCTCACCACAGAGCGCGGACAATGAGCAGTTCTTC
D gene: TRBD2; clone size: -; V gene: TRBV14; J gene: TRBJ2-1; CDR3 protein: CASKKTSSGGNNEQFF; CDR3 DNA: TGTGCCAGCAAAAAAACGTCTAGCGGGGGGAACAATGAGCAGTTCTTC
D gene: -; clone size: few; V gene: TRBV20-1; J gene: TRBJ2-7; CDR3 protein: CSASPGHAYEQYF; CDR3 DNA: TGCAGTGCTAGTCCCGGCCACGCCTACGAGCAGTACTTC
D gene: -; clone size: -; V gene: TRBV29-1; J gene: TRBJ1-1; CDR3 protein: CSVDPRFNTEAFF; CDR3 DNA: TGCAGCGTTGATCCCAGGTTCAACACTGAAGCTTTCTTT
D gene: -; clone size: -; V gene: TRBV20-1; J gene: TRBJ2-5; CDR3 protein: CSARDRSGTMQETQYF; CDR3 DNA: TGCAGTGCTAGAGATCGGAGCGGGACAATGCAAGAGACCCAGTACTTC
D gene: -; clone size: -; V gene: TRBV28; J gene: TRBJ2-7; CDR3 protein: CASRPTSYEQYF; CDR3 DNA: TGTGCCAGCAGACCTACCTCCTACGAGCAGTACTTC
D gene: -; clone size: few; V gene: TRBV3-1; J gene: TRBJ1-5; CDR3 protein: CASSLGVRAPANQPQHF; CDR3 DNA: TGTGCCAGCAGCCTTGGCGTAAGGGCCCCCGCCAATCAGCCCCAGCATTTT
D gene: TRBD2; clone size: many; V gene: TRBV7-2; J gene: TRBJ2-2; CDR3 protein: CASSLDGTSVRELFF; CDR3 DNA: TGTGCCAGCAGCTTAGATGGGACTAGTGTCCGGGAGCTGTTTTTT
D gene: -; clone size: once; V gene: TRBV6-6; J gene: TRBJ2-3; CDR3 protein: CVSSPLALMDTQYF; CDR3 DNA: TGTGTCAGCAGCCCCCTTGCCCTTATGGATACGCAGTATTTT
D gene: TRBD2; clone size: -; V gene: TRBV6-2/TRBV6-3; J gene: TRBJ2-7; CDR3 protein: CASSYLAGAAYEQYF; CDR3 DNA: TGTGCCAGCAGTTACCTAGCGGGGGCAGCCTACGAGCAGTACTTC
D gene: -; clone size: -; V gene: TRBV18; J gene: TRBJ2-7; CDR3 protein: CASSSGATYEQYF; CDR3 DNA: TGTGCCAGCTCATCCGGGGCCACCTACGAGCAGTACTTC
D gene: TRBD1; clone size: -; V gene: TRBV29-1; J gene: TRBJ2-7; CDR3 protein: CSVEETGYEQYF; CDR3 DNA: TGCAGCGTTGAAGAGACAGGGTACGAGCAGTACTTC
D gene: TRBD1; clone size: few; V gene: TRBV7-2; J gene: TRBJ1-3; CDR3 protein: CASSLVPGQGASLSGNTIYF; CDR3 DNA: TGTGCCAGCAGCTTAGTACCCGGGCAGGGGGCGTCTCTAAGCGGAAACACCATATATTTT
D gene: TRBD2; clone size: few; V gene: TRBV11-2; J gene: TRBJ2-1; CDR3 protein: CASRLSGLAYNEQFF; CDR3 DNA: TGTGCCAGCAGACTTAGCGGGCTAGCCTACAATGAGCAGTTCTTC
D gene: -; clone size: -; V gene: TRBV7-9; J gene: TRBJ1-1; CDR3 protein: CASSLAPVNTEAFF; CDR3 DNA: TGTGCCAGCAGCTTAGCCCCGGTGAACACTGAAGCTTTCTTT
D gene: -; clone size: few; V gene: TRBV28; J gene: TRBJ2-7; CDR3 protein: CASSLASPGYEQYF; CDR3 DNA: TGTGCCAGCAGTTTAGCTAGCCCGGGCTACGAGCAGTACTTC
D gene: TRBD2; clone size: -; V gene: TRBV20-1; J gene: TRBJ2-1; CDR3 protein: CSARGEAGGPYNEQFF; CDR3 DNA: TGCAGTGCTAGAGGTGAAGCGGGAGGGCCCTACAATGAGCAGTTCTTC
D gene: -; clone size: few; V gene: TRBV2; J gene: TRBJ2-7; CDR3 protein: CASGGRAYEQYF; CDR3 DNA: TGTGCCAGCGGCGGCAGGGCCTACGAGCAGTACTTC
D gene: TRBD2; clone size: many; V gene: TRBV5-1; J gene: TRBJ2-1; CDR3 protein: CASSGGASGGSHNEQFF; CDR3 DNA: TGCGCCAGCAGCGGTGGGGCTAGCGGGGGGTCCCACAATGAGCAGTTCTTC
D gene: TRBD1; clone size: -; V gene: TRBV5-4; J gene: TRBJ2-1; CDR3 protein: CASSLGTGAYNEQFF; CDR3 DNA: TGTGCCAGCAGCTTAGGGACAGGGGCCTACAATGAGCAGTTCTTC